The sample holds a few counts of the clone carrying this TCR beta chain. This specimen belongs to a study of blood T cell repertoires in COVID-19. Background on the study: COVID-19 samples, acute and convalescent, were from the United States, Italy and Spain. From T cells, B-cell-depleted T cells, or PBMCs came the material, which was cDNA or gDNA.

Original processing methods: Using reference gene primer amplification, nucleated cell counts were estimated. Assay: immunoSEQ multiplex PCR; the TCRdb copy retains only in-frame clones and omits some. V and J calls and clone size are as listed in that table; D and trimming were resolved from the DNA. The sample has approximately 92,000 clones, roughly 80% seen once. Sequenced material: peripheral blood. The sequence came from a man in his fifties or sixties with acute or convalescent COVID-19.

The chain's CDR3 is CASRPIAGVGSLSYNEQFF. In DNA, the CDR3 is TGTGCCAGCAGACCCATAGCGGGGGTAGGCTCTCTCTCCTACAATGAGCAGTTCTTC. V usage is TRBV2 and J usage is TRBJ2-1; 9 nucleotides agree with TRBD2. The germline CDR1 and CDR2 sequences are SNHLY and FYNNEI. V shed 6 bases and J 0 bases; nucleotides not matched to a gene: 15. This CDR3 spans 19 amino acids.